The 19 T cell receptor beta chains below all came from one sample that was sequenced in a study of tumor and adjacent non-tumor tissue in lung cancer. A modified ARM-PCR protocol with three rounds of nested PCR amplified TCRbeta. Each CDR3 protein is one row after TCRdb ran MiXCR on the multiplex PCR reads. The sample carries 35,000 to 50,000 distinct CDR3 sequences, approximately 61% recorded once. This sample's RNA came from whole unsorted tissue. This non-tumor lung sample came from over 3 cm beyond the tumor edge. The source material was distant non-tumor lung tissue. These TCRs come from a man aged 45 to 65 with non-small cell lung cancer.

Regarding this clonotype: Compared with germline, one end of the junction differs, possibly owing to a read error. This chain uses TRBV13 with TRBJ2-1, with 11 nucleotides matching TRBD1. CDR1 and CDR2 (germline): PRHDT, FYEKMQ (reference sequence). The CDR3 spans 16 residues. CDR3 amino acids: CDSSLGTGGSYNGQFF. The CDR3 DNA reads as TGTGACAGCAGCCTTGGGACAGGGGGGTCCTACAATGGGCAGTTCTTC.

This clonotype is labeled as large (0.1 to 1%). V is TRBV11-1 and J is TRBJ2-1, with D perhaps TRBD1 or TRBD2 (5 bases each). V was cut by 1 base and J by 10 bases, with 17 bases left in between. From germline, CDR1 is SGHAT and CDR2 FQDESV (reference sequence). The CDR3 runs 15 residues. This CDR3 is CASSLGVIGGEEQFF. The CDR3 DNA reads TGTGCCAGCAGCTTAGGAGTGATTGGGGGAGAGGAGCAGTTCTTC.

This rearrangement joins TRBV6-1 to TRBJ2-1, with D unresolved. The CDR3 runs 13 residues. The V and J ends lost 7 bases and 5 bases respectively, with 12 bases between them. Germline-derived CDR1 and CDR2 are MNHNS and SASEGT. The CDR3 protein is CASNQKGNNEQFF. Written as DNA, the CDR3 is TGTGCCAGCAACCAGAAAGGGAACAATGAGCAGTTCTTC.

Turning to this clonotype: Its ends do not fully match the called genes, so a read error is possible. The chain has TRBV11-1 and TRBJ2-7; no clear D. Germline CDR1 reads SGHAT; CDR2 reads FQDESV (reference sequence). There are 14 residues in the CDR3. CDR3 protein: CTRSLMEVSYEQYF. CDR3 nucleotide sequence: TGTACCAGAAGCTTAATGGAAGTATCCTACGAGCAGTACTTC.

V gene TRBV6-6 combines with J gene TRBJ1-6; D uncertain. The germline V gene encodes CDR1 MNHNY and CDR2 SVGAGI (reference sequence). This CDR3 region has 17 residues. Trimming left V 6 bases short and J 4 bases short, with 19 bases between. The CDR3 DNA reads TGTGCCAGCAGATACGATGAGACGAACTCATATAATTCACCCCTCCACTTT. It is translated as CASRYDETNSYNSPLHF.

A word on this clonotype: One junction end disagrees with the germline gene, perhaps due to a read error. CDR3 sequence: CASSSLADTLYF. For the CDR3, the DNA is TGTGCCAGCAGTTCGCTAGCAGATACGCTGTATTTT. The chain links TRBV11-2 to TRBJ2-3, with D maybe TRBD2 (5 bases). CDR1 and CDR2 from the germline V gene are SGHAT and FQNNGV. This CDR3 comprises 12 residues.

Concerning this clonotype: This may arise from a read error, as a much more abundant clone is one base away. The V gene is TRBV6-1, the J gene TRBJ1-6; possible D gene TRBD1, 5 bases. Germline CDR1 reads MNHNS; CDR2 reads SASEGT. The CDR3 length is 15 residues. The CDR3 sequence is CASSEVETANSLLHF. CDR3 nucleotides: TGTGCCAGCAGTGAAGTCGAGACAGCAAATTCACTCCTCCACTTT.

To note about this clonotype: A read error may account for a junction end that differs from germline. The J gene is TRBJ2-7, the V gene TRBV20-1; 12 nucleotides line up with TRBD2. The CDR3 runs to 15 residues. From germline, CDR1 is DFQATT and CDR2 SNEGSKA (reference sequence). The CDR3 loop is CGAHITSGGTYEQYF. The DNA for the CDR3 is TGCGGTGCTCATATTACTAGCGGGGGGACCTACGAGCAGTACTTC.

The V and J genes are TRBV7-9 and TRBJ1-2; 7 nucleotides align to TRBD1. V dropped 4 bases and J dropped 0; count of bases not matched to a gene: 11. The length of the CDR3 is 17 residues. CDR1 and CDR2 from the germline V gene are SEHNR and FQNEAQ (reference sequence). The CDR3 spells CASSSTGKESANYGYTF. The CDR3 coding sequence is TGTGCCAGCAGCTCGACAGGGAAGGAGAGTGCTAACTATGGCTACACCTTC.

V is TRBV20-1 and J is TRBJ2-3; a possible D gene is TRBD2 (6 bases). The CDR3 covers 17 residues. Germline CDR1 is DFQATT and CDR2 is SNEGSKA (reference sequence). Deletions cut 1 base from V and 2 bases from J, with 19 bases between. CDR3 nucleotides: TGCAGTGCTAGAGCCTTGACTCCGGGACTCATCACAGATACGCAGTATTTT. Translated, it gives CSARALTPGLITDTQYF.

This clonotype was detected only a few times. J is TRBJ2-1 and V is TRBV15; a possible D gene is TRBD2 (5 bases). The CDR3 is made up of 16 amino acids. The germline V and J ends were trimmed by 0 bases and 0 bases, with 9 bases remaining between them. In germline, CDR1 is LNHNV, CDR2 YYDKDF (reference sequence). CDR3: CATSRDSAGSYNEQFF. The CDR3 region has the DNA TGTGCCACCAGCAGAGATTCGGCGGGCTCCTACAATGAGCAGTTCTTC.

This clonotype was picked up one time. A single base separates this from a much larger clone, so it may be a read error. The chain carries TRBV5-6 and TRBJ1-2; unclear D gene. The CDR3 contains 18 residues. V shed 1 base and J shed 2 bases, with 21 bases lying between them. The V gene's germline CDR1 is SGHDT and CDR2 YYEEEE. CDR3 residues: CASSLRPWYQEGNYGYTF. The CDR3 DNA reads TGTGCCAGCAGCTTGCGACCTTGGTATCAGGAAGGGAACTATGGCTACACCTTC.

With regard to this clonotype: This may be a read error: a much more frequent sequence differs by one nucleotide. This chain uses TRBV19 with TRBJ2-1; TRBD2 aligns across 8 bases. Germline values: CDR1 LNHDA, CDR2 SQIVND (reference sequence). The CDR3 totals 15 residues. CDR3 nucleotides: TGTGTCAGTAGTGGGGATGGAGCGGGAGAGAATGAGCAGTTCTTC. It encodes CVSSGDGAGENEQFF.

As regards this clonotype: A read error may explain this, as a much larger clone is one base away. The gene calls are TRBV28 and TRBJ2-7; D possibly corresponds to TRBD1 (6 bases). Germline loops: CDR1 MDHEN, CDR2 SYDVKM. CDR3 length: 14 residues. V lost 2 bases and J lost 6, with 14 bases in between. Written as DNA, the CDR3 is TGTGCCAGCAGTTTAACTCGGGACATCGGCGAGCAGTACTTC. Its translation is CASSLTRDIGEQYF.

This clonotype was seen many times. The V gene is TRBV12-3 or TRBV12-4, the J gene TRBJ2-7; D might be TRBD1 (5 bases). V lost 0 bases, J lost 2 bases, and 17 bases lay in between. This CDR3 comprises 17 residues. The CDR3 DNA sequence: TGTGCCAGCAGTTTAGCGCGGCGGCAGGGTGATGCCTACGAGCAGTACTTC. This gives the protein CASSLARRQGDAYEQYF.

For this clonotype: A much larger clone is a single base away; this may be a read error. The gene calls are TRBV20-1 and TRBJ2-1; 7 nucleotides align to TRBD1. From germline, CDR1 is DFQATT and CDR2 SNEGSKA (reference sequence). The V and J ends lost 5 bases and 7 bases, in that order; junction bases with no gene match: 2. This CDR3 comprises 11 residues. CDR3 sequence reads: CSAVRGNEQFF. The CDR3 nucleotides read TGCAGTGCTGTCAGGGGGAATGAGCAGTTCTTC.

This clonotype has ten or more counts. V is TRBV30 and J is TRBJ2-3, with 11 bases matching TRBD1. Per the germline V gene, CDR1 is GTSNPN and CDR2 is SVGIG (reference sequence). The CDR3 sequence is 15 residues long. The V segment lost 1 base and the J segment 5 bases; nucleotides outside the gene matches: 5. CDR3 protein: CAWSAGQGAEDTQYF. The DNA for the CDR3 is TGTGCCTGGAGTGCAGGACAGGGGGCGGAAGATACGCAGTATTTT.

The chain links TRBV10-1 to TRBJ2-3, with TRBD1 matching 7 bases. J was trimmed by 10 bases and V by 8 bases; bases with no gene match: 6. Looked up from germline, CDR1 is WNHNN and CDR2 is SYGVQD (reference sequence). The length of the CDR3 is 11 residues. The CDR3 DNA reads TGCGCCAGCGGCCACAGGGGCCCGCAGTATTTT. Encoded protein: CASGHRGPQYF.

The V and J genes are TRBV24-1 and TRBJ2-5, with D possibly being TRBD2 (6 bases). V was shortened by 4 bases and J by 5 bases, with 16 bases between the two germline ends. Germline loops: CDR1 KGHDR, CDR2 SFDVKD. The CDR3 length is 15 residues. This CDR3 reads CATSDGRRVHETQYF. CDR3 nucleotides: TGTGCCACCAGTGACGGACGGAGGGTCCATGAGACCCAGTACTTC.